This T cell receptor beta chain was captured in a study of T cell responses to AZD1222 COVID-19 vaccine. The CDR3 length is 20 residues. Germline assignment: CDR1 SNHLY and CDR2 FYNNEI. V shed 1 base and J 0 bases; nucleotides not matched to a gene: 15. The study, taken as a whole, reports: Donors were chiefly white British, with a greater number of females, and clonal diversity was perhaps underestimated. Increases in Spike-specific TCR breadth and depth were seen after two AZD1222 doses.

A note on this clone: The antigen is not known.

Sequenced by immunoSEQ multiplex PCR; TCRdb stores in-frame clones only, minus some. Here the sample spans about 150,000 clones, 87% being singletons. The study pooled second doses at about 4 or about 12 weeks. This sequence joins TRBV2 and TRBJ1-5; TRBD1 agrees at 7 bases. Material: peripheral blood, obtained 28 days after the second AZD1222 dose. This TCR derives from an adult who received the AZD1222 COVID-19 vaccine. This chain's CDR3 is CASSEGRKVGTVPSNQPQHF. In DNA, the CDR3 is TGTGCCAGCAGTGAAGGTCGAAAAGTTGGGACAGTTCCTAGCAATCAGCCCCAGCATTTT.